The entry below describes one T cell receptor (beta chain). Its antigen remains unknown. The data stem from a study of T cells expressing NK-cell markers. Study-wide findings and caveats: There were several donors in whom these clonotypes also led the CD3+CD56-NKG2C+ fraction.

TCRdb re-analyzed the 5' RACE reads; it lists each CDR3 protein once, without DNA. The sample is made up of 300,000 to 500,000 distinct CDR3 sequences, and the top ten hold roughly 10% of it. The CDR3 is 14 amino acids. This clonotype originated in a woman between 50 and 59 years old in good health. Input material: blood T cells: a sorted CD56 or NKG2C T cell subset, CD4+ or CD8+ T cells, or bulk PBMC T cells (not recorded which). V is TRBV12-3 or TRBV12-4 and J is TRBJ2-4. The CDR3 here is CASRNDRAKNIQYF.